Reported below is one T cell receptor beta chain. V lost 10 bases and J lost 8, with 17 bases in between. The length of the CDR3 is 12 residues. CDR1 MNHNS and CDR2 SASEGT come from the germline V gene. This entry belongs to a study of T cells in Graves' hyperthyroidism and ophthalmopathy. Amplified TCR beta CDR3 regions came from RNA transcripts. The HTBI primer set drove a first-round RT-PCR of the TCR CDR3. MiXCR was run by TCRdb on the multiplex PCR reads, yielding one entry per CDR3 protein. Here the sample spans 350,000 to 400,000 distinct CDR3 sequences, about 15% being singletons. What was sequenced was blood. The chain combines TRBV6-1 with TRBJ1-2; D call uncertain. This clonotype was obtained from a young woman with Graves' hyperthyroidism. Written as DNA, the CDR3 is TGTGCCACCCGACCGGGAATGGGAGGCTACACCTTC. This gives the protein CATRPGMGGYTF.